Listed below are T cell receptor beta chains from one sample, sequenced in a study of beta chain features in type 1 diabetes. Data came from immunoSEQ multiplex PCR; TCRdb stores just in-frame clones and leaves some out. The sample shows about 360,000 clones, 10% to 15% of them seen only once. The sequencing sample was made of naive CD4+ T cells from blood. These receptors were taken from a man between 18 and 35 years old in good health. Both conserved end residues are part of each CDR3.

>TRBV9|TRBJ2-5
CASSPGLRGRGETQYF
>TRBV5-4|TRBJ1-2
CASSLAGGNYGYTF
>TRBV6-6|TRBJ1-2
CASRPTGGGYGYTF
>TRBV9|TRBJ1-2
CASNREGERGYTF
>TRBV6-1|TRBJ2-2
CASGGGVETGELFF
>TRBV5-1|TRBJ1-2
CASSPDSLNYGYTF
>TRBV25-1|TRBJ1-4
CASSEGSDRGKLFF
>TRBV5-5|TRBJ2-3
CASSFLAGGTDTQYF
>TRBV28|TRBJ2-3
CASSLPIAGYTDTQYF
>TRBV6-1|TRBJ1-2
CASSEEGGFGGYTF
>TRBV9|TRBJ2-3
CASSVPSAGSTDTQYF
>TRBV11-2|TRBJ2-3
CASSFQGGDTQYF
>TRBV27|TRBJ2-5
CASSLWRGETQYF
>TRBV2|TRBJ2-1
CASRSGGVGDEQFF
>TRBV7-2|TRBJ1-2
CASSSAGGWGYTF
>TRBV7-2|TRBJ2-7
CASSLGWDSFYEQYF
>TRBV19|TRBJ1-5
CASGEAGGYQPQHF